A single TCR beta chain is shown here with its context. The data originate from a study of blood T cell repertoires in COVID-19. Between the trimmed V and J ends, which lost 6 bases and 2 bases, there was a span of 14 bases. This CDR3 is built from 13 residues. The germline V gene has CDR1 SQVTM and CDR2 ANQGSEA. TCRdb's copy holds only in-frame clones and misses some; the assay was immunoSEQ multiplex PCR. The sample shows roughly 150,000 clones, roughly 93% of them seen only once. Sequenced sample: peripheral blood. The clonotype comes from a man aged 18 to 29 with COVID-19, enrolled during active disease. The chain combines TRBV29-1 with TRBJ2-7, with D perhaps TRBD2 (5 bases). The CDR3 nucleotides read TGCAGCGTGGTGGGTCCCGGGACCTACGAGCAGTACTTC. This encodes CSVVGPGTYEQYF.